This is a list of T cell receptor beta chains from one sample in a study of T cells after yellow fever vaccination. MiXCR, run by TCRdb on the 5' RACE reads, gives a single entry per CDR3 protein. The sample lists hundreds of thousands of distinct CDR3 sequences, about 12% occurring once. The sample here was PBMCs, taken on the day of the yellow fever booster vaccination. The origin of the receptors is a man aged 25-40 years who received the YFV17D yellow fever vaccine. The CDR3 runs from the conserved cysteine through the conserved F or W. The D gene is left open where the match is weak. For some rows the clone size is stated as once, few or many, or as a class when expanded; others skip it.

v_gene	j_gene	abundance	d_gene	CDR3aa	CDR3nt
TRBV7-6	TRBJ2-7	few	TRBD1	CASSLGTGREQYF	TGTGCCAGCAGCTTAGGGACAGGGCGGGAGCAGTACTTC
TRBV20-1	TRBJ2-2	few	TRBD2	CSAGEGNGELFF	TGCAGTGCTGGGGAGGGGAACGGGGAGCTGTTTTTT
TRBV12-3/TRBV12-4	TRBJ1-2	.	TRBD1	CASSTNRGYGYTF	TGTGCCAGCAGCACTAACAGGGGCTATGGCTACACCTTC
TRBV5-1	TRBJ1-5	.	.	CASSLEAAGQPQHF	TGCGCCAGCAGCTTGGAGGCAGCAGGTCAGCCCCAGCATTTT
TRBV30	TRBJ1-1	few	.	CAWRMNTEAFF	TGTGCCTGGAGAATGAACACTGAAGCTTTCTTT
TRBV7-9	TRBJ2-7	few	.	CASSSTGSFPYEQYF	TGTGCCAGCAGCTCAACGGGGTCTTTCCCCTACGAGCAGTACTTC
TRBV6-2/TRBV6-3	TRBJ2-1	few	.	CASSSARSGPSYNEQFF	TGTGCCAGCAGTTCCGCGCGCAGTGGGCCATCCTACAATGAGCAGTTCTTC
TRBV20-1	TRBJ2-5	.	TRBD2	CSAGLAETQYF	TGCAGTGCTGGACTAGCGGAGACCCAGTACTTC
TRBV28	TRBJ2-7	few	TRBD1	CASSYWDRGYEQYF	TGTGCCAGCAGTTATTGGGACAGGGGGTACGAGCAGTACTTC
TRBV5-6	TRBJ2-7	.	TRBD1	CASSHGQVSYEQYF	TGTGCCAGCAGCCACGGACAGGTCTCCTACGAGCAGTACTTC
TRBV11-3	TRBJ2-2	.	TRBD1	CASSTDRVPGELFF	TGTGCCAGCAGCACAGACAGGGTCCCCGGGGAGCTGTTTTTT
TRBV7-2	TRBJ2-3	few	TRBD2	CASSLASAGSTDTQYF	TGTGCCAGCAGCTTAGCATCAGCGGGGTCCACAGATACGCAGTATTTT
TRBV5-5	TRBJ2-1	.	.	CASSLAPLPSSYNEQFF	TGTGCCAGCAGCTTGGCGCCCCTACCTAGCTCCTACAATGAGCAGTTCTTC
TRBV20-1	TRBJ1-1	few	.	CSAYRPNTEAFF	TGCAGTGCTTATCGTCCGAACACTGAAGCTTTCTTT
TRBV12-3/TRBV12-4	TRBJ2-5	few	.	CASSHGPLFPQYF	TGTGCCAGCAGCCACGGCCCCTTATTCCCCCAGTACTTC
TRBV25-1	TRBJ2-2	few	.	CASSESGLPSLDGELFF	TGTGCCAGCAGTGAATCAGGCCTACCATCCCTCGACGGGGAGCTGTTTTTT
TRBV2	TRBJ2-7	few	TRBD1	CASNIPGQGAEQYF	TGTGCCAGCAATATTCCGGGACAGGGGGCAGAGCAGTACTTC
TRBV2	TRBJ2-7	few	TRBD2	CASMWTSGSEQYF	TGTGCCAGCATGTGGACTAGCGGGAGCGAGCAGTACTTC
TRBV29-1	TRBJ1-2	.	.	CSVDAREGGYTF	TGCAGCGTTGATGCCAGGGAAGGTGGCTACACCTTC
TRBV29-1	TRBJ2-6	.	.	CSVVKQGSGANVLTF	TGCAGCGTAGTGAAACAGGGTTCCGGGGCCAACGTCCTGACTTTC
TRBV7-9	TRBJ2-7	.	TRBD1	CASSSTGLDEQYF	TGTGCCAGCAGCTCGACAGGGTTAGACGAGCAGTACTTC
TRBV12-3/TRBV12-4	TRBJ2-3	few	TRBD2	CASSVTSGRAADTQYF	TGTGCCAGCAGTGTGACTAGCGGGAGGGCCGCAGATACGCAGTATTTT
TRBV7-2	TRBJ2-3	few	.	CASSDRGGTDTQYF	TGTGCCAGCAGCGATAGGGGGGGCACAGATACGCAGTATTTT
TRBV12-5	TRBJ2-3	.	TRBD1	CASGGTGHTQYF	TGTGCTAGTGGGGGGACAGGGCACACGCAGTATTTT
TRBV7-2	TRBJ2-1	few	TRBD2	CASSLDSPSGYNEQFF	TGTGCCAGCAGCTTAGATTCGCCTAGCGGTTACAATGAGCAGTTCTTC
TRBV11-2	TRBJ2-1	.	TRBD2	CASSPTSGKDQFF	TGTGCCAGCAGCCCGACGAGCGGGAAGGACCAGTTCTTC
TRBV7-9	TRBJ2-7	many	.	CASRLRQYHYEQYF	TGTGCCAGCAGGTTAAGACAGTACCATTACGAGCAGTACTTC
TRBV27	TRBJ2-7	.	TRBD1	CASSPGTGPDEQYF	TGTGCCAGCAGTCCTGGGACAGGCCCCGACGAGCAGTACTTC
TRBV4-1	TRBJ1-2	.	.	CASSHLGGNYGYTF	TGCGCCAGCAGCCATCTTGGAGGGAACTATGGCTACACCTTC
TRBV15	TRBJ1-1	.	.	CATSRASWAEAFF	TGTGCCACCAGCAGAGCAAGTTGGGCTGAAGCTTTCTTT
TRBV20-1	TRBJ1-4	few	.	CSAKTGSDEKLFF	TGCAGTGCAAAAACAGGGTCTGATGAAAAACTGTTTTTT
TRBV9	TRBJ2-5	few	.	CASSVSSQPGETQYF	TGTGCCAGCAGCGTTTCGTCGCAACCGGGAGAGACCCAGTACTTC
TRBV6-1	TRBJ1-1	.	.	CATTRDGAGTEAFF	TGTGCCACGACCCGGGACGGCGCGGGGACTGAAGCTTTCTTT
TRBV5-1	TRBJ2-3	few	.	CASSWGRSTDTQYF	TGCGCCAGCAGTTGGGGTCGGAGCACAGATACGCAGTATTTT
TRBV29-1	TRBJ2-1	.	.	CSIRGGKNNEQFF	TGCAGCATAAGGGGGGGGAAAAACAATGAGCAGTTCTTC
TRBV7-2	TRBJ2-5	.	TRBD2	CASSLARGRETQYF	TGTGCCAGCAGCTTAGCGCGCGGGAGAGAGACCCAGTACTTC
TRBV12-3/TRBV12-4	TRBJ1-3	many	TRBD1	CASDMGQGDTIYF	TGTGCCAGTGACATGGGACAGGGAGACACCATATATTTT
TRBV5-1	TRBJ2-5	.	TRBD2	CASSLSGRVVETQYF	TGCGCCAGCAGCTTGTCCGGGAGGGTGGTAGAGACCCAGTACTTC
TRBV5-1	TRBJ2-3	many	.	CASSLTDTQYF	TGCGCCAGCAGCTTGACAGATACGCAGTATTTT
TRBV24-1	TRBJ2-5	.	TRBD1	CATSEAGGWETQYF	TGTGCCACCAGTGAGGCAGGGGGTTGGGAGACCCAGTACTTC
TRBV7-6	TRBJ1-1	.	.	CASSLKQQNTEAFF	TGTGCCAGCAGCTTAAAGCAGCAGAACACTGAAGCTTTCTTT
TRBV12-3/TRBV12-4	TRBJ1-4	.	.	CASSQQGSGEKLFF	TGTGCCAGCAGCCAACAGGGATCAGGAGAAAAACTGTTTTTT
TRBV28	TRBJ2-5	few	TRBD2	CASRPGLAEPQETQYF	TGTGCCAGCAGACCTGGACTAGCGGAGCCACAAGAGACCCAGTACTTC
TRBV6-1	TRBJ2-7	.	TRBD2	CASKPLLAGHYEQYF	TGTGCCAGCAAACCCTTACTAGCGGGACATTACGAGCAGTACTTC
TRBV5-1	TRBJ2-7	few	TRBD1	CASSPYTGDEQYF	TGCGCCAGCAGCCCGTACACAGGGGACGAGCAGTACTTC
TRBV6-5	TRBJ1-1	many	.	CASSGPGAEAFF	TGTGCCAGCAGTGGGCCGGGGGCTGAAGCTTTCTTT
TRBV7-9	TRBJ2-3	few	.	CASSSPPRAGILDTQYF	TGTGCCAGCAGCTCACCCCCCCGGGCGGGGATCTTAGATACGCAGTATTTT
TRBV3-1	TRBJ2-3	few	TRBD2	CASSKPTSGSVYTQYF	TGTGCCAGCAGCAAACCGACTAGCGGGTCGGTATATACGCAGTATTTT
TRBV20-1	TRBJ2-1	.	.	CSAPQGRRGEQFF	TGCAGTGCTCCCCAGGGACGTCGAGGTGAGCAGTTCTTC